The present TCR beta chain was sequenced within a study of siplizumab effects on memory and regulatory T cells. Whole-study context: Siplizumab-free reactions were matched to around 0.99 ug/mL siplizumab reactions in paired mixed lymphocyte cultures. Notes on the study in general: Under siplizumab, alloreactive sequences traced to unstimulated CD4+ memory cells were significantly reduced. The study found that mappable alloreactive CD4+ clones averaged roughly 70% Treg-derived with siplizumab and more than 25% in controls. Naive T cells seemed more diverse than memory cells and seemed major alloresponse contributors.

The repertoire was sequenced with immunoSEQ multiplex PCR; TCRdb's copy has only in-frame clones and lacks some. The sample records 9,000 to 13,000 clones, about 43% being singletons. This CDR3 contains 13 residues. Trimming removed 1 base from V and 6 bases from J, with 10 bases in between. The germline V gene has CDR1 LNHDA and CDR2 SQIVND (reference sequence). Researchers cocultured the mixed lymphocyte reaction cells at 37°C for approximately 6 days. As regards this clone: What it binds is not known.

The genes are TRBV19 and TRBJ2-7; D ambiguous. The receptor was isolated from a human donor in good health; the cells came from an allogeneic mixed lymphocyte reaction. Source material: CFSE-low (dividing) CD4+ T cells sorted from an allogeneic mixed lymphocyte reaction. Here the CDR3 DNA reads TGTGCCAGTAGTATAGCCATCACAGTCGAGCAGTACTTC. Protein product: CASSIAITVEQYF.